The clone carrying this T cell receptor (beta chain) was observed a single time. Its target is not known. RNA transcripts yielded amplified TCR beta CDR3 regions. Second-round multiplex PCR came after first-round RT-PCR with HTBI primers. TCRdb re-derived calls from the multiplex PCR reads in MiXCR, one entry per CDR3 protein. The sample carries hundreds of thousands of distinct CDR3 sequences, around 45% recorded once. The data are from a study of Graves' ophthalmopathy and Graves' hyperthyroidism. The ends were cut back, 3 bases at V and 4 bases at J, with 22 bases in the middle. Germline assignment: CDR1 DFQATT and CDR2 SNEGSKA (reference sequence). The CDR3 covers 16 residues. Notes on the study in general: Using 13 signatures, a model distinguished ophthalmopathy from stable hyperthyroidism, reaching around 90% sensitivity and approximately 82% specificity.

The sequenced material came from peripheral blood. The receptor's source is an adult man with Graves' ophthalmopathy. The rearrangement links TRBV20-1 to TRBJ2-7; possibly TRBD2 for D (6 bases). CDR3 region: CSARPSNLGGGYEQYF. The CDR3 DNA follows: TGCAGTGCTAGGCCTTCGAATCTAGGCGGAGGGTACGAGCAGTACTTC.